This T cell receptor beta chain originates from a study of radiotherapy plus CTLA-4 blockade in lung cancer. Study-level information: The study recorded objective responses in around a sixth of patients and disease control in 31%.

CTLA-4 blockade using ipilimumab, together with focal radiation, was received by patients with chemo-refractory metastatic non-small-cell lung cancer. Findings and limits, study-wide: Blood-borne expansion of tumor-derived TCR clones followed radiotherapy plus ipilimumab. According to reports, early shifts in blood T cell clones, alongside interferon-beta, forecast response most accurately.

As regards this clone: As yet, its antigen is unknown.

Produced via immunoSEQ multiplex PCR; TCRdb's table is partial and in-frame only. Among some 70,000 clones listed, less than 80% were seen once. The CDR3 loop spans 16 amino acids. CDR1 is SGHTA and CDR2 is FQGNSA in the germline V gene. Unmatched junction bases numbered 4, after V lost 1 base and J lost 0 bases. This chain joins TRBV7-2 and TRBJ2-5; 8 bases are shared with TRBD2. The sequencing used peripheral blood, collected from a patient treated with radiotherapy plus ipilimumab. The origin of this receptor is a human donor with non-small cell lung cancer who had a complete response to radiotherapy plus ipilimumab. The CDR3 is CASSLVASGYQETQYF. The DNA for the CDR3 is TGTGCCAGCAGCTTAGTCGCTAGCGGGTACCAAGAGACCCAGTACTTC.